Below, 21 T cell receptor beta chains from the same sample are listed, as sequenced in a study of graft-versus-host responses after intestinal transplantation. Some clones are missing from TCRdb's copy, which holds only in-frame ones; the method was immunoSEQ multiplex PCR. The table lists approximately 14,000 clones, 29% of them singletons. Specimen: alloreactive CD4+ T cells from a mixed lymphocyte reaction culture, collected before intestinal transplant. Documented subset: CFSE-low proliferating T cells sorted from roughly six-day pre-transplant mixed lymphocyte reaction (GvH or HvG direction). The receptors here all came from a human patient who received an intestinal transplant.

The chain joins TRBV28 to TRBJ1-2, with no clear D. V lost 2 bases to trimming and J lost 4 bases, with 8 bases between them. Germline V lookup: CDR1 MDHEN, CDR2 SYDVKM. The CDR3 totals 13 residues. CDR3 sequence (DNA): TGTGCCAGCAGTTTACGTGGAGGCTATGGCTACACCTTC. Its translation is CASSLRGGYGYTF.

CDR3 nucleotide sequence: TGTGCCAGCAGTTACAACCGTTATCAGCCCCAGCATTTT. It codes for CASSYNRYQPQHF. J is TRBJ1-5 and V is TRBV6-5; D is unresolved. V was pared by 2 bases and J by 5 bases, with 7 bases between. The CDR3 contains 13 residues. CDR1 and CDR2 from the germline V gene are MNHEY and SVGAGI.

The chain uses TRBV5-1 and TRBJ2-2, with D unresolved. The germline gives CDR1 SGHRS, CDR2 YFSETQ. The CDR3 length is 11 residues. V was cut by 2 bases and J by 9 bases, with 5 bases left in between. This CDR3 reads CASSFSRELFF. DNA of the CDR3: TGCGCCAGCAGCTTTTCGCGGGAGCTGTTTTTT.

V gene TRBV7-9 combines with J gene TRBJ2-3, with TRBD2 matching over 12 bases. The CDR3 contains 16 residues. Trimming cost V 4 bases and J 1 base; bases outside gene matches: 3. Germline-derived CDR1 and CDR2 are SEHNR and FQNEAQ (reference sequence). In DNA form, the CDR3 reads TGTGCCAGCAGCTCGGGACTAGCGGGTCGCACAGATACGCAGTATTTT. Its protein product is CASSSGLAGRTDTQYF.

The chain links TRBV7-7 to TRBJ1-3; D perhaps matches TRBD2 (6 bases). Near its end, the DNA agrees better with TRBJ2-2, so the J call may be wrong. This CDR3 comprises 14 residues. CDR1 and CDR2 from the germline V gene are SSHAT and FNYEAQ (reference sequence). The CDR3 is CASSSQGGTGELFF. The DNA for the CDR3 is TGTGCCAGCAGCTCCCAAGGAGGGACCGGGGAGCTGTTTTTT.

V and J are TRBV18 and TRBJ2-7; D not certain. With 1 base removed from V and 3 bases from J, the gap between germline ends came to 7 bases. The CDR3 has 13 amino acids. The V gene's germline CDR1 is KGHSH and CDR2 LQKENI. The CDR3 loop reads CASSPLPLYEQYF. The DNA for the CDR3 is TGTGCCAGCTCACCACTTCCCCTCTACGAGCAGTACTTC.

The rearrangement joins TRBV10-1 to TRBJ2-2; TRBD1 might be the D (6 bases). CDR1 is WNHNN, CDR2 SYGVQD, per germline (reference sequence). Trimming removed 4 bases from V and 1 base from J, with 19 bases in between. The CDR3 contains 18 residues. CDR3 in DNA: TGCGCCAGCAGTGGACCCATTTGGACAGTCCGGAACACCGGGGAGCTGTTTTTT. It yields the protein CASSGPIWTVRNTGELFF.

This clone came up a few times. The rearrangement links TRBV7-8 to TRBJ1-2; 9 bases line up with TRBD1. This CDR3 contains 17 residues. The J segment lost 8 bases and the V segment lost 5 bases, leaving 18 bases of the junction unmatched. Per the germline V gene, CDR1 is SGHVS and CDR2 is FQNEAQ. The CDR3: CASSMTHPGTGIGGYTF. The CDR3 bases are TGTGCCAGCAGCATGACCCACCCAGGGACAGGGATTGGCGGCTACACCTTC.

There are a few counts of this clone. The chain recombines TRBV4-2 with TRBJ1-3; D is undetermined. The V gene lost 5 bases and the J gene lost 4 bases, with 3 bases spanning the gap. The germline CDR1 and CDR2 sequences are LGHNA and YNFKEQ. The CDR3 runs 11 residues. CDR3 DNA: TGTGCCAGCAGCTTGGGAAACACCATATATTTT. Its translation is CASSLGNTIYF.

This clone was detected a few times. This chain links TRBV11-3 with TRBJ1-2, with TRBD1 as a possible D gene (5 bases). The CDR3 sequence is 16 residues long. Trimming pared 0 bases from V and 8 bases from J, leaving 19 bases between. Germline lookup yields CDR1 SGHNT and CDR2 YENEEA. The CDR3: CASSLDRGGRVEGYTF. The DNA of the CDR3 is TGTGCCAGCAGCTTAGATAGGGGCGGCAGGGTCGAAGGCTACACCTTC.

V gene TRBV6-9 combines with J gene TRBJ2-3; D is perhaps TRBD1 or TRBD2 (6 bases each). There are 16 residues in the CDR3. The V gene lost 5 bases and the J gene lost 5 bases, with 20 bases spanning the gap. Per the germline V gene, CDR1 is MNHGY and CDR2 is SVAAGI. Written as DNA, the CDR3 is TGTGCCAGCAGTCCTAAGTCGGGGAAGGGGGGAGATACGCAGTATTTT. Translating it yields CASSPKSGKGGDTQYF.

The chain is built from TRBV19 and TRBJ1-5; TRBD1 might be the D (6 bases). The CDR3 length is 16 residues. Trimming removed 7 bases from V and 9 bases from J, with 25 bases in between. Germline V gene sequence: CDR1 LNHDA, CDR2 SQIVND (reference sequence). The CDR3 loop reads CASTIAMGGHYRPQHF. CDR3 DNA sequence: TGTGCCAGTACAATCGCAATGGGGGGACACTACCGGCCCCAGCATTTT.

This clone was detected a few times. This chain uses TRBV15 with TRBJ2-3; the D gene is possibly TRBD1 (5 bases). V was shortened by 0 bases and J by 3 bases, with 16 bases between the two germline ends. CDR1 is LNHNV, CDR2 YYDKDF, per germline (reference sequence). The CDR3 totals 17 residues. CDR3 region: CATSRELPGFGTDTQYF. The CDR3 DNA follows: TGTGCCACCAGCAGAGAACTCCCAGGGTTTGGAACAGATACGCAGTATTTT.

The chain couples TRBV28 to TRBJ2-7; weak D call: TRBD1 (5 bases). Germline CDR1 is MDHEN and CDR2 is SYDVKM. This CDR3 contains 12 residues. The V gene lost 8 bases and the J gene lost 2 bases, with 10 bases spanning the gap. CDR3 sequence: CASGAGPYEQYF. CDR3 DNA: TGTGCCAGCGGGGCAGGGCCCTACGAGCAGTACTTC.

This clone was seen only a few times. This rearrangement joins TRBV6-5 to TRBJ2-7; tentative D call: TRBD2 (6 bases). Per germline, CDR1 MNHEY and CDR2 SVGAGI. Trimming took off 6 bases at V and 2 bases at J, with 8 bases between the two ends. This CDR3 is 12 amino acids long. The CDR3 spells CASRGGTYEQYF. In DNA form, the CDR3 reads TGTGCCAGCAGGGGAGGCACCTACGAGCAGTACTTC.

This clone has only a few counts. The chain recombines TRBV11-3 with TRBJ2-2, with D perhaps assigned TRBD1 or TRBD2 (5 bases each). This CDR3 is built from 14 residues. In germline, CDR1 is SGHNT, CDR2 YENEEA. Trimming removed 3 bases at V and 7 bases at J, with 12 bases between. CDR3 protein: CASSLAGTDGELFF. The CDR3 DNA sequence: TGTGCCAGCAGCTTGGCAGGGACCGACGGGGAGCTGTTTTTT.

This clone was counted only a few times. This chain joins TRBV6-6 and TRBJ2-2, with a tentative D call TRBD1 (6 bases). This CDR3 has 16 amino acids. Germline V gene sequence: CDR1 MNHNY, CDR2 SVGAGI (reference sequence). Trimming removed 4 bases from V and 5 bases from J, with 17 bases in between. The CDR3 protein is CASSSQGPLGTGELFF. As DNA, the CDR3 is TGTGCCAGCAGTTCTCAGGGGCCGCTAGGGACCGGGGAGCTGTTTTTT.

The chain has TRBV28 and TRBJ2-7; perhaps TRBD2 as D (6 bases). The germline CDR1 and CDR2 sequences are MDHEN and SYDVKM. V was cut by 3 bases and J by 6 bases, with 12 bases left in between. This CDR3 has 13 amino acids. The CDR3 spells CASSLWRAGEQYF. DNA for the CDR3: TGTGCCAGCAGTTTGTGGAGGGCGGGCGAGCAGTACTTC.

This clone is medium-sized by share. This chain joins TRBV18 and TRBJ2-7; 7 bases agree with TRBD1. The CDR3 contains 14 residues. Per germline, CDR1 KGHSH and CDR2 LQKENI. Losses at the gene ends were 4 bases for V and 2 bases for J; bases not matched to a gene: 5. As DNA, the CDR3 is TGTGCCAGCTCACGACAGGGAGCTACCTACGAGCAGTACTTC. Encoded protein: CASSRQGATYEQYF.

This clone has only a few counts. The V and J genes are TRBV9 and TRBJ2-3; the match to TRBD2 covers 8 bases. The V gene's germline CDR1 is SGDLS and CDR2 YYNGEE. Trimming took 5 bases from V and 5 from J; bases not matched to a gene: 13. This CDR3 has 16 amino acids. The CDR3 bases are TGTGCCAGCAGTGCAAGAGGGACTAGACTGAAAGATACGCAGTATTTT. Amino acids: CASSARGTRLKDTQYF.

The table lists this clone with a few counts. CDR3 DNA: TGCGCCAGCAGTGCCGTCGGGACAGGGGGTAGAGATACGCAGTATTTT. Translating gives CASSAVGTGGRDTQYF. The chain uses TRBV10-1 and TRBJ2-3, with TRBD1 identical over 11 bases. The CDR3 spans 16 residues. The J segment lost 5 bases and the V segment lost 4 bases, leaving 8 bases of the junction unmatched. Germline CDR1 and CDR2: WNHNN and SYGVQD (reference sequence).